Presented here are 18 T cell receptor beta chains from one specimen sequenced in a study of blood T cells in healthy people across ages. PCR was performed a second time for about 6 to 12 cycles using a sample-barcoded 5' primer and a J-beta primer mix. TCRdb reanalysed the 5' RACE reads using MiXCR and keeps one entry per CDR3 protein. This table holds 950,000 to 1,200,000 distinct CDR3 sequences, approximately 38% found once. Sequenced sample: blood. The receptors were gathered from a man younger than 35 in good health.

This clonotype was found a few times. V and J are TRBV20-1 and TRBJ2-1; 7 bases are shared with TRBD2. CDR1 is DFQATT and CDR2 is SNEGSKA in the germline V gene (reference sequence). After removal of 3 bases from V and 2 bases from J, the junction contained 7 bases not matched to a gene. The CDR3 is 15 amino acids. CDR3 DNA sequence: TGCAGTGCTAGCCCATCTAGCGGAGCCTACAATGAGCAGTTCTTC. It translates to CSASPSSGAYNEQFF.

The chain combines TRBV27 with TRBJ1-1; 9 bases match TRBD1. The CDR3 length is 18 residues. Trimming took 5 bases from V and 5 from J; bases not matched to a gene: 18. From germline, CDR1 is MNHEY and CDR2 SMNVEV (reference sequence). DNA of the CDR3: TGTGCCAGCAGTCGGGGATTTCGCCGGGACAGGGTTATTACTGAAGCTTTCTTT. This translates into CASSRGFRRDRVITEAFF.

The V call is TRBV27, the J call TRBJ2-7; D is perhaps TRBD1 (6 bases). This CDR3 spans 14 amino acids. Deletions cut 4 bases from V and 7 bases from J, with 17 bases between. Per germline, CDR1 MNHEY and CDR2 SMNVEV (reference sequence). CDR3 protein: CASSSPGQWWEQYF. The CDR3 DNA is TGTGCCAGCAGTTCCCCTGGACAGTGGTGGGAGCAGTACTTC.

This clonotype was seen a few times. This chain links TRBV11-2 with TRBJ2-1; D remains unclear. The ends were cut back, 0 bases at V and 13 bases at J, with 10 bases in the middle. The length of the CDR3 is 12 residues. CDR1 and CDR2 (germline): SGHAT, FQNNGV. The CDR3 region has the DNA TGTGCCAGCAGCTTAGATCGGCCCCACCAGTTCTTC. Translation gives CASSLDRPHQFF.

The rearrangement joins TRBV12-5 to TRBJ2-7; a possible D gene is TRBD1 (5 bases). The J call is in doubt because the DNA end fits TRBJ2-5 better. The CDR3 is 14 amino acids. Looked up from germline, CDR1 is LGHNT and CDR2 is FRNRAP. The CDR3 loop is CASGQKQVEETQYF. The CDR3 bases are TGTGCTAGTGGTCAAAAACAGGTGGAGGAGACCCAGTACTTC.

This clonotype has a handful of counts. The chain has TRBV14 and TRBJ2-1; 10 bases fit TRBD2. CDR3 size: 16 residues. Germline V gene data show CDR1 as SGHDN and CDR2 as FVKESK. V shed 2 bases and J 5 bases; nucleotides not matched to a gene: 6. The CDR3 protein is CASSQIGLAANNEQFF. The CDR3 DNA reads as TGTGCCAGCAGCCAAATCGGACTAGCGGCCAACAATGAGCAGTTCTTC.

The V gene is TRBV7-3, the J gene TRBJ1-3; 8 bases are a match to TRBD1. The germline V gene encodes CDR1 SGHTA and CDR2 FQGTGA. This CDR3 spans 15 amino acids. With V trimmed by 4 bases and J by 2 bases, 4 bases remained unmatched. The CDR3 DNA sequence: TGTGCCAGCAGCTCGACAGGGGACCCTGGAAACACCATATATTTT. Translated, it gives CASSSTGDPGNTIYF.

J is TRBJ2-5 and V is TRBV20-1, with a weak D call TRBD2 (7 bases). Germline CDR1 DFQATT, CDR2 SNEGSKA (reference sequence). CDR3 length equals 14 residues. The V gene lost 0 bases and the J gene lost 3 bases, with 11 bases spanning the gap. The CDR3 DNA follows: TGCAGTGCTAGAGATGGGGAGGGGGAAGAGACCCAGTACTTC. This codes for CSARDGEGEETQYF.

This clonotype was detected once. The chain joins TRBV12-3 or TRBV12-4 to TRBJ1-1, with D maybe TRBD1 (5 bases). Deletions cut 6 bases from V and 6 bases from J, with 14 bases between. The length of the CDR3 is 13 residues. The CDR3 loop reads CASSTGTAAEAFF. The CDR3 DNA sequence: TGTGCCAGCAGCACCGGGACCGCGGCTGAAGCTTTCTTT.

The chain uses TRBV24-1 and TRBJ2-1, with 8 bases identical to TRBD1. Germline V CDR1 and CDR2: KGHDR, SFDVKD. Trimming cost V 6 bases and J 4 bases; bases outside gene matches: 10. The CDR3 is made up of 16 amino acids. CDR3 sequence: CATSPHGQGSYNEQFF. The CDR3 DNA is TGTGCCACCAGTCCACACGGACAGGGAAGTTACAATGAGCAGTTCTTC.

V is TRBV4-3 and J is TRBJ2-3, with D possibly TRBD2 on 7 matching bases. The length of the CDR3 is 18 residues. V lost 0 bases and J lost 3, with 19 bases in between. CDR1 is LGHNA, CDR2 YSLEER, per germline. The CDR3 coding sequence is TGCGCCAGCAGCCAAGATTCATTCGGGGGGCAGAGGACAGATACGCAGTATTTT. Translated: CASSQDSFGGQRTDTQYF.

This chain uses TRBV7-2 with TRBJ2-4; 9 positions match TRBD1. The CDR3 extends over 16 amino acids. Per the germline V gene, CDR1 is SGHTA and CDR2 is FQGNSA. V shed 6 bases and J 0 bases; nucleotides not matched to a gene: 6. CDR3 sequence: CASRQTGGPAKNIQYF. CDR3 bases: TGTGCCAGCAGGCAAACAGGGGGCCCAGCCAAAAACATTCAGTACTTC.

The chain carries TRBV20-1 and TRBJ2-7; D gene uncertain. This CDR3 spans 13 amino acids. The germline V gene has CDR1 DFQATT and CDR2 SNEGSKA (reference sequence). The V gene lost 3 bases and the J gene lost 7 bases, with 16 bases spanning the gap. This chain's CDR3 is CSARAGNGDEQYF. The CDR3 nucleotides read TGCAGTGCTAGGGCAGGTAACGGTGATGAGCAGTACTTC.

This clonotype was seen more than once but under ten times. The V and J genes are TRBV10-3 and TRBJ2-1; D gene ambiguous. Germline V gene data show CDR1 as ENHRY and CDR2 as SYGVKD. CDR3 length equals 14 residues. V was pared by 4 bases and J by 0 bases, with 7 bases between. This CDR3 reads CAISVRNSYNEQFF. The CDR3 bases are TGTGCCATCAGTGTGCGGAACTCCTACAATGAGCAGTTCTTC.

DNA for the CDR3: TGTGCCAGCAGTGCCTCGGGGGAGACCCAGTACTTC. It is translated as CASSASGETQYF. This chain connects TRBV2 to TRBJ2-5, with a weak D call TRBD2 (5 bases). The V gene lost 4 bases and the J gene lost 5 bases, with 8 bases spanning the gap. Per the germline V gene, CDR1 is SNHLY and CDR2 is FYNNEI. The CDR3 length is 12 residues. Filled out from reference TRBV2 and TRBJ2-5, the complete variable domain reads EPEVTQTPSHQVTQMGQEVILRCVPISNHLYFYWYRQILGQKVEFLVSFYNNEISEKSEIFDDQFSVERPDGSNFTLKIRSTKLEDSAMYFCASSASGETQYFGPGTRLLVL.

V is TRBV5-1 and J is TRBJ1-2; a weak D match, TRBD1 (5 bases). Per the germline V gene, CDR1 is SGHRS and CDR2 is YFSETQ. V was trimmed by 1 base and J by 0 bases, leaving 19 bases between them. CDR3 size: 18 residues. The DNA of the CDR3 is TGCGCCAGCAGCTTGACAGGACGAGGAGTTCCTTCTAACTATGGCTACACCTTC. Translated, it gives CASSLTGRGVPSNYGYTF.

A few counts support this clonotype. This rearrangement joins TRBV4-3 to TRBJ2-7; TRBD1 aligns across 8 bases. The J segment lost 4 bases and the V segment lost 5 bases, leaving 4 bases of the junction unmatched. Germline CDR1 reads LGHNA; CDR2 reads YSLEER. The CDR3 length is 13 residues. The CDR3 is CASSSRTGYEQYF. The CDR3 nucleotides are TGCGCCAGCAGCTCTCGGACAGGGTACGAGCAGTACTTC.

This clonotype was counted a few times. This chain links TRBV20-1 with TRBJ2-5, with 10 bases that match TRBD2. The J call is in doubt because the DNA end fits TRBJ2-7 better. The length of the CDR3 is 15 residues. Germline V gives CDR1 DFQATT, CDR2 SNEGSKA (reference sequence). The DNA of the CDR3 is TGCAGTGCTAGAGATAGTAGCGGGGGGCACTACGAGCAGTACTTC. Its translation is CSARDSSGGHYEQYF.